This is a list of T cell receptor beta chains from one sample in a study of memory CD4+ T cells and cytomegalovirus serostatus. Sequencing used immunoSEQ multiplex PCR; TCRdb keeps in-frame clones, though not all of them. Of about 60,000 clones listed, approximately 77% were seen once; the top ten hold 0.88%. Sequencing was performed on memory CD4+ T cells from blood. The receptors originated from an adult in good health and CMV-seronegative. Each CDR3 is given without its conserved first and last residue. The D gene is left open where the match is weak.

V gene	D gene	J gene	CDR3 protein
TRBV7-3	TRBD1	TRBJ2-2	ASRSTGGNGELF
TRBV11-3	-	TRBJ2-5	ASSLDRGETQY
TRBV5-6	-	TRBJ1-2	ASQLGGRGHGYT
TRBV19	TRBD1	TRBJ1-2	ASSRGQVNYGYT
TRBV10-3	TRBD1	TRBJ2-2	AISFSHRGDTGELF
TRBV2	TRBD1	TRBJ1-5	ASSAGTGEYGQPQH
TRBV5-8	-	TRBJ2-4	ASSFGQLAKNIQY
TRBV5-1	TRBD1	TRBJ2-7	ASSREGTGVYEQY
TRBV11-2	-	TRBJ1-1	ASSLLNTEAF
TRBV28	-	TRBJ1-1	ASVYSGMNTEAF
TRBV4-1	-	TRBJ2-7	ASSPNRGSSYEQY
TRBV21-1	-	TRBJ1-1	ASRRSRGSGDTEAF
TRBV19	-	TRBJ1-3	ASSIGDRQPGNTIY
TRBV29-1	-	TRBJ1-2	SVRIAPGVGYT
TRBV7-9	TRBD1	TRBJ1-2	ASRATRQGNYGYT
TRBV6-1	TRBD1	TRBJ2-7	ASSRAPQGGDEQY
TRBV5-1	-	TRBJ2-5	ASSHGTEQETQY
TRBV5-8	-	TRBJ1-6	ASSWGSRTGSPLH
TRBV28	-	TRBJ1-5	ASTPRAGYNQPQH
TRBV18	-	TRBJ1-5	ASSPSPQLRNQPQH
TRBV5-6	-	TRBJ2-2	ASSSTLTARWDTGELF
TRBV9	TRBD1	TRBJ2-1	ASSADGTDYNEQF
TRBV5-1	TRBD1	TRBJ2-7	ASSTGQGTYEQY
TRBV30	-	TRBJ1-5	AWSGGGFLQPQH
TRBV28	TRBD2	TRBJ2-7	ASSSPTSGRTDEQY
TRBV18	-	TRBJ1-1	ASSPGGRPTEAF
TRBV30	-	TRBJ1-5	AWSVGPSNQPQH
TRBV7-2	TRBD2	TRBJ2-7	ASSFMVSGKGEQY
TRBV2	-	TRBJ2-1	ASNRGRLSSYNEQF
TRBV27	-	TRBJ2-7	ASSRHLTGTTYEQY
TRBV9	-	TRBJ2-2	ASSVATEGGELF
TRBV4-1	TRBD1	TRBJ1-6	ASSQANRGYNSPLH
TRBV9	-	TRBJ1-2	ASSEGPPGYGYT
TRBV19	TRBD2	TRBJ2-7	ASSMGGTSGSYEQY
TRBV9	TRBD2	TRBJ2-1	ASSLSGGLAGDNEQF
TRBV13	TRBD1	TRBJ2-5	ASSSRGGTGETQY
TRBV12-5	-	TRBJ2-2	ASGLDRTANTGELF